This is a list of T cell receptor beta chains from one sample in a study of blood T cells in healthy people across ages. Each CDR3 protein gets one entry after TCRdb re-called the 5' RACE reads with MiXCR. The sample consists of hundreds of thousands of distinct CDR3 sequences, around 21% of them appearing once. What was sequenced was blood. These TCRs come from a man between 65 and 85 years old in good health. CDR3s include the opening cysteine and the closing phenylalanine or tryptophan. Not all rows give a size; the values are once, few, many and, for expanded clones, a class.

>.|TRBJ2-7|TRBV3-1
CASSFGLASYEQYF
>few|.|TRBV9
CASSTRPEWGEQYF
>.|TRBJ2-7|TRBV2
CASSESRMTYEQYF
>.|TRBJ2-5|TRBV5-1
CASSPTGKETQYF
>.|TRBJ2-2|TRBV12-3/TRBV12-4
CASVRGSNTGELFF
>few|TRBJ1-1|TRBV6-6
CASRNLNRGETEAFF
>.|TRBJ2-1|TRBV9
CASSVAESSYNEQFF
>.|TRBJ2-3|TRBV20-1
CSAKPGLAGPDTQYF
>few|.|TRBV3-1
CASSTGTSSRYEQYF
>.|TRBJ2-5|TRBV7-2
CASSPRQGRRETQYF
>many|TRBJ2-5|TRBV15
CATSSASGQETQYF
>.|TRBJ2-1|TRBV9
CASSIREGYNEQSF
>.|TRBJ2-7|TRBV4-3
CASSQELGHGQYF
>.|TRBJ1-2|TRBV7-9
CASSQTGEDGYTF